This TCR beta chain is from a study of glioma-infiltrating T cells. This clonotype has a handful of counts. The CDR3 has 15 amino acids. Germline CDR1 SGHAT, CDR2 FQNNGV. V was trimmed by 0 bases and J by 3 bases, leaving 10 bases between them. Amplification of TCR alpha and beta CDR3 regions from RNA used iRepertoire nested multiplex PCR. TCRdb reprocessed the multiplex PCR reads via MiXCR and lists one record per CDR3 protein. The table shows fewer than 200,000 distinct CDR3 sequences, with about 32% occurring only once. The sample taken for sequencing was glioma tissue, nonneoplastic brain tissue, or PBMCs (not recorded which). The chain carries TRBV11-2 and TRBJ2-3; the D gene is possibly TRBD1 (6 bases). The receptor was derived from a human donor with low-grade glioma or glioblastoma, undergoing nonglioma brain surgery, or in good health (not recorded which). The CDR3 DNA reads as TGTGCCAGCAGCTTAGATCAAGGGGGAACAGATACGCAGTATTTT. The encoded protein is CASSLDQGGTDTQYF.